These 4 T cell receptor beta chains were all obtained from the same sample, sequenced in a study of regulatory T cells in long-lasting Graves disease. Time point meaning: newly diagnosed GD, antithyroid drugs for less than 3 months. The TCR library used RNA extracted from PBMCs. iRepertoire HTBI primers and Arm-PCR of CDR3 regions built TCR beta libraries. Each CDR3 protein is one row after TCRdb ran MiXCR on the multiplex PCR reads. This table holds some 370,000 distinct CDR3 sequences, about 10% found once. These data were also filed under a second study, of T cells in Graves' hyperthyroidism and ophthalmopathy.

Sequenced material: peripheral blood mononuclear cells (PBMCs), taken at new diagnosis, from a patient treated with antithyroid drugs. These receptors all stem from a woman aged 18-29 years with Graves disease.

This clonotype was counted a few times. The rearrangement links TRBV5-1 to TRBJ1-1, with D possibly matching TRBD1 (6 bases). Per the germline V gene, CDR1 is SGHRS and CDR2 is YFSETQ. V lost 0 bases and J lost 3, with 21 bases in between. The CDR3 is 18 residues long. CDR3 coding DNA: TGCGCCAGCAGCTTGGAGGCAGGGGCTGCATTCCTGGACACTGAAGCTTTCTTT. It yields the protein CASSLEAGAAFLDTEAFF.

This clonotype came up once. A far larger clone differs by one base, so this is likely a read error. V usage is TRBV7-2 and J usage is TRBJ2-1; D ambiguous. CDR3 length: 11 amino acids. Trimming removed 4 bases from V and 3 bases from J, with 1 base in between. Per the germline V gene, CDR1 is SGHTA and CDR2 is FQGNSA. DNA of the CDR3: TGTGCCAGCAGCTGCTACAATGAGCAGTTCTTC. Amino acid sequence: CASSCYNEQFF.

This clonotype was found many times. The chain uses TRBV20-1 and TRBJ2-7; tentatively, D is TRBD2 (6 bases). Trimming shortened V by 0 bases and J by 4 bases, and 13 bases separated the two germline ends. CDR1 and CDR2 (germline): DFQATT, SNEGSKA (reference sequence). The CDR3 length is 14 residues. CDR3 nucleotide sequence: TGCAGTGCTAGAGATGGAACGGGAGTGTACGAGCAGTACTTC. Translated, it gives CSARDGTGVYEQYF.

This clonotype was seen repeatedly, ten times or more. The V and J genes are TRBV9 and TRBJ1-2; D is ambiguous. Germline CDR1 is SGDLS and CDR2 is YYNGEE. V was clipped by 0 bases and J by 6 bases, with 12 bases between them. CDR3 length: 14 residues. Here the CDR3 DNA reads TGTGCCAGCAGCGTAGTGGAGCAAGCTCATGGCTACACCTTC. Amino acids: CASSVVEQAHGYTF. Based on the CDR3 plus reference TRBV9 and TRBJ1-2, the full variable domain is DSGVTQTPKHLITATGQRVTLRCSPRSGDLSVYWYQQSLDQGLQFLIQYYNGEERAKGNILERFSAQQFPDLHSELNLSSLELGDSALYFCASSVVEQAHGYTFGSGTRLTVV.